This entry is about one T cell receptor beta chain. This entry is derived from a study of control samples from healthy donors and cancer patients. Here immunoSEQ multiplex PCR was the method, and the copy in TCRdb shows in-frame clones only, minus some. The sample consists of around 19,000 clones, more than 75% of them appearing once. The CDR3 consists of 14 residues. Trimming removed 1 base at V and 9 bases at J, with 15 bases between. CDR1 and CDR2 from the germline V gene are SGHTA and FQGNSA. Input material: PBMCs. The TCR originated in a woman aged 60-75 years with head and neck cancer. This sequence joins TRBV7-2 and TRBJ2-5; possible D gene TRBD2, 5 bases. The CDR3 sequence is CASSLGWTGRSQYF. Here the CDR3 DNA reads TGTGCCAGCAGCTTAGGCTGGACTGGACGGTCCCAGTACTTC.